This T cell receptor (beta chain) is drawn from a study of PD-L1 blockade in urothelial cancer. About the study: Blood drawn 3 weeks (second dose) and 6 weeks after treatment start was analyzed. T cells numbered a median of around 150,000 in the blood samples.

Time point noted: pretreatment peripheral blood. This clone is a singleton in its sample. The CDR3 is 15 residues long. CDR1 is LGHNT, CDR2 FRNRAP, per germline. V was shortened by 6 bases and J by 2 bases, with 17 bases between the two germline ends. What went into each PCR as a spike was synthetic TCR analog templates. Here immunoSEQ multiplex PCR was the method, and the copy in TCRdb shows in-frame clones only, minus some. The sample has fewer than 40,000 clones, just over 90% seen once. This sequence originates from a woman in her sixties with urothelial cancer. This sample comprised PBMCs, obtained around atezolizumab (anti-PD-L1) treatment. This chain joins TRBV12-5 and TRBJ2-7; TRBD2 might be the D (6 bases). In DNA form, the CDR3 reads TGTGCTAGTGGCTCGGGCCAGGCGGGGACCTACGAGCAGTACTTC. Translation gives CASGSGQAGTYEQYF.